This entry concerns a single TCR beta chain. Its antigen specificity is not known. The record has no base qualities; no much larger clone is one base away. The data belong to a study of blood T cell repertoires in COVID-19 (TCRdb year 2020). About the full investigation: Samples from collaborators originated in the United States, Italy and Spain and spanned both the acute and convalescent phases of COVID-19. The prospective study material was composed of cDNA or gDNA derived from T cells, B-cell-depleted T cells, or PBMCs. The dataset comprised deeply sampled blood TCRbeta repertoires from subjects exposed to, actively infected with, or recovered from COVID-19. A freely available public database, intended as a resource for researchers studying the immune response to SARS-CoV-2, is where the repertoires were released. Samples were obtained from the ongoing ImmuneRACE study (first 160 participants) and from 1,200 or so subjects provided by 6 global collaborators. A de-identified subject ID, COVID-19 status, age in years and sex were almost always included in the sample metadata. Where available, HLA class I and class II types were obtained from metadata supplied by the sample provider rather than from assay-based typing. General study outcomes and caveats: The amount of clinical and demographic metadata varied by source and participant and was provided uncurated.

Participants in the prospective study were aged about 18 to 95 years, lived in about two dozen United States geographic areas, and enrolled through a virtual design. In the prospective study, participants were assigned to cohorts based on the clinical history participants reported in a screening survey and a study questionnaire. Recovered participants in ImmuneRACE Cohort 3 were defined by two consecutive negative NP/OP PCR tests, clearance by a healthcare professional, or resolution of symptoms. In the prospective study, mobile phlebotomists collected whole blood, serum and a nasopharyngeal or oropharyngeal swab from each participant. Additional blood draws and questionnaires over an approximately two-month period could optionally be provided by prospective study participants. Before DNA extraction, blood samples from the prospective study were shipped at room temperature or frozen. Reading from cysteine to phenylalanine, the CDR3 counts 18 amino acids. The entry retains the CDR3 DNA only, 54 bases that are in frame from base 1. V sheds 7 bases and J sheds 0 bases, leaving 22 bases between their ends. CDR1 MNHEY and CDR2 SVGEGT are derived from the germline V gene.

TCRbeta CDR3 regions were amplified from genomic DNA using the immunoSEQ Assay, a bias-controlled multiplex PCR. From the authors' description of their analysis: Within the assay, amplification of reference gene primers was used to estimate how many nucleated cells each sample contained. Sequence reads were collapsed and filtered to measure the absolute abundance of every unique TCRbeta CDR3 rearrangement. For each sample, productive Simpson clonality was calculated as the square root of Simpson's diversity index over productive rearrangements. This immuneACCESS table, as held by TCRdb, lists in-frame sequences with V and J called but not all clones. Of the missing ones, under half trace to an unresolved V gene in checked studies; the others have no known cause. V and J calls and clone size come straight from that table; D and trimming were deduced from the DNA. Recorded for this sample are 250,000 to 350,000 clones; approximately 86% of them occurred a single time. Of the sample, about 1% is held by the ten largest clones.

The sequence was collected from a woman between 25 and 40 years old who had recovered from COVID-19. The chain is assembled from TRBV6-2 or TRBV6-3 and TRBJ2-1, with no confidently assigned D gene. The sequenced sample consisted of PBMCs or T cells enriched from blood (not recorded which). In nucleotide form, the sequence is TGTGCCAGCACCCCTGCCCTCTCGACATTTAGCTCCTACAATGAGCAGTTCTTC. Its protein reads: CASTPALSTFSSYNEQFF.